These 21 T cell receptor beta chains were all obtained from the same sample, sequenced in a study of identical twins. TCRdb reprocessed the 5' RACE reads with MiXCR, giving one entry per CDR3 protein. The sample comprises 250,000 to 300,000 distinct CDR3 sequences, roughly 10% of which are singletons, and approximately 6.5% rests with the top ten. The same data also went into a second study, on yellow fever vaccine responses in identical twins.

Sequenced input: CD8+ T cells sorted from blood. The receptors derive from a woman in her late teens or twenties in good health.

There are a few counts of this clonotype. J is TRBJ2-5 and V is TRBV28; D not certain. Trimming left V 4 bases short and J 1 base short, with 13 bases between. The CDR3 runs 15 residues. Germline CDR1 and CDR2: MDHEN and SYDVKM. The CDR3 loop is CASSSYSGLQETQYF. CDR3 DNA: TGTGCCAGCAGTTCCTATTCGGGCCTCCAAGAGACCCAGTACTTC.

The CDR3: CASSQAGLGEQYF. For the CDR3, the DNA is TGTGCCAGCAGCCAAGCAGGTTTGGGGGAGCAGTACTTC. V gene TRBV4-2 combines with J gene TRBJ2-7; unclear D gene. Trimming took 1 base from V and 7 from J, leaving 11 bases between them. The CDR3 runs to 13 residues. The germline gives CDR1 LGHNA, CDR2 YNFKEQ.

Only a few counts were recorded for this clonotype. This chain connects TRBV7-9 to TRBJ2-3; 7 bases are a match to TRBD2. V was clipped by 7 bases and J by 9 bases; unmatched bases: 7. Germline V gene sequence: CDR1 SEHNR, CDR2 FQNEAQ (reference sequence). CDR3 length equals 12 residues. CDR3 sequence (DNA): TGTGCCAGCACCTCTGGACTAGGCACGCAGTATTTT. Amino acid sequence: CASTSGLGTQYF.

The chain carries TRBV7-9 and TRBJ2-7; D perhaps matches TRBD1 (6 bases). V shed 3 bases and J shed 1 base, with 13 bases lying between them. This CDR3 has 15 amino acids. Germline V CDR1 and CDR2: SEHNR, FQNEAQ (reference sequence). The CDR3 is CASSFASGASYEQYF. In DNA form, the CDR3 reads TGTGCCAGCAGCTTTGCGTCAGGGGCGTCCTACGAGCAGTACTTC.

The rearrangement uses TRBV12-3 or TRBV12-4 and TRBJ2-7; D ambiguous. Trimming shortened V by 3 bases and J by 7 bases, and 16 bases separated the two germline ends. CDR3 length: 14 amino acids. For the CDR3, the DNA is TGTGCCAGCAGTTTGGGGTCGTCGATCGAGGAGCAGTACTTC. Translation gives CASSLGSSIEEQYF.

V gene TRBV4-3 combines with J gene TRBJ1-1; D gene unclear. CDR1 is LGHNA and CDR2 is YSLEER in the germline V gene. V was pared by 0 bases and J by 0 bases, with 8 bases between. The CDR3 totals 15 residues. CDR3 region: CASSQEDGLNTEAFF. CDR3 sequence (DNA): TGCGCCAGCAGCCAAGAAGACGGACTGAACACTGAAGCTTTCTTT.

The chain has TRBV9 and TRBJ2-6; D unclear. Trimming took off 0 bases at V and 0 bases at J, with 10 bases between the two ends. Germline V gene lookup returns CDR1 SGDLS and CDR2 YYNGEE. The CDR3 is made up of 17 amino acids. CDR3 sequence (DNA): TGTGCCAGCAGCGTAGCAGTCGTTATCTCTGGGGCCAACGTCCTGACTTTC. Protein: CASSVAVVISGANVLTF.

The table lists this clonotype with a few counts. The V and J genes are TRBV29-1 and TRBJ1-2; D is uncertain. Germline CDR1 and CDR2: SQVTM and ANQGSEA. Trimming shortened V by 3 bases and J by 0 bases, and 17 bases separated the two germline ends. The CDR3 length is 16 residues. The CDR3 protein is CSVDGDAHSANYGYTF. CDR3 nucleotides: TGCAGCGTTGACGGAGACGCACACTCGGCTAACTATGGCTACACCTTC.

This clonotype has a count of ten or more. V is TRBV12-3 or TRBV12-4 and J is TRBJ1-6, with D possibly being TRBD1 (6 bases). The CDR3 runs 17 residues. V was cut by 5 bases and J by 0 bases, with 14 bases left in between. The CDR3 DNA sequence: TGTGCCAGCAGTCCCGACAGGCGAAGCTCCTATAATTCACCCCTCCACTTT. It specifies CASSPDRRSSYNSPLHF.

In this sample, this clonotype turned up a few times. The rearrangement links TRBV6-5 to TRBJ1-1, with D unclear. Germline V gives CDR1 MNHEY, CDR2 SVGAGI. The CDR3 consists of 14 residues. V lost 2 bases, J lost 1 base, and 8 bases lay in between. The CDR3 region is CASSYGSRNTEAFF. Written as DNA, the CDR3 is TGTGCCAGCAGTTACGGGTCTCGGAACACTGAAGCTTTCTTT.

This clonotype was seen many times. The chain joins TRBV20-1 to TRBJ1-6; TRBD1 matches 9 bases. The germline V gene has CDR1 DFQATT and CDR2 SNEGSKA (reference sequence). V was pared by 0 bases and J by 9 bases, with 6 bases of the junction left unmatched. The CDR3 runs 15 residues. As DNA, the CDR3 is TGCAGTGCTAGAGAATCGGGGACAGGGAGTTCACCCCTCCACTTT. Protein sequence: CSARESGTGSSPLHF.

This clonotype has a handful of counts. The CDR3 DNA follows: TGCAGCGTTGACTCGGAGACTTTAGAGGGCTACACCTTC. Its translation is CSVDSETLEGYTF. V gene TRBV29-1 combines with J gene TRBJ1-2; D call uncertain. V was pared by 3 bases and J by 8 bases, with 16 bases between. The germline gives CDR1 SQVTM, CDR2 ANQGSEA. This CDR3 spans 13 amino acids.

This clonotype was detected only a few times. The gene calls are TRBV19 and TRBJ2-2; 8 nucleotides align to TRBD2. J was trimmed by 3 bases and V by 3 bases; bases with no gene match: 6. CDR3 length equals 16 residues. The germline gives CDR1 LNHDA, CDR2 SQIVND (reference sequence). The CDR3 reads CASSIGSGKDTGELFF. CDR3 coding DNA: TGTGCCAGTAGTATTGGTAGCGGGAAGGACACCGGGGAGCTGTTTTTT.

This clonotype occurred many times. The DNA of the CDR3 is TGTGCCAGCAGGGATGGGGTTAGCACAGATACGCAGTATTTT. Translated: CASRDGVSTDTQYF. The chain couples TRBV11-2 to TRBJ2-3; no reliable D call. The CDR3 is 14 amino acids. CDR1 SGHAT and CDR2 FQNNGV come from the germline V gene. V gave up 6 bases and J gave up 0 bases, with 10 bases separating them.

The sample holds a few counts of this clonotype. The chain is built from TRBV20-1 and TRBJ2-3, with D tentatively TRBD1 (6 bases). The CDR3 has 19 amino acids. The V end lost 2 bases, the J end lost 4 bases, and 28 bases lay between the germline ends. Germline assignment: CDR1 DFQATT and CDR2 SNEGSKA (reference sequence). The CDR3 nucleotides read TGCAGTGCTAGACCCGCTTTGAACTTGGGCCGGACAGACGCAGATACGCAGTATTTT. This gives the protein CSARPALNLGRTDADTQYF.

This clonotype was observed many times. The rearrangement joins TRBV3-1 to TRBJ2-3; no reliable D call. V was trimmed by 3 bases and J by 0 bases, leaving 19 bases between them. The germline CDR1 and CDR2 sequences are LGHDT and YNNKEL (reference sequence). The CDR3 consists of 18 residues. The CDR3 sequence is CASSQEVGGITSTDTQYF. The CDR3 DNA sequence: TGTGCCAGCAGCCAGGAAGTTGGTGGGATCACTAGCACAGATACGCAGTATTTT.

This chain uses TRBV7-9 with TRBJ2-7; TRBD1 might be the D (7 bases). This CDR3 comprises 13 residues. Trimming cost V 10 bases and J 5 bases, with 18 bases left between them. Germline CDR1 is SEHNR and CDR2 is FQNEAQ (reference sequence). The CDR3 DNA reads TGTGCCACCACGGGTACAGGGGAGGACGAGCAGTACTTC. This translates into CATTGTGEDEQYF.

In its sample, this clonotype was seen many times. This chain joins TRBV5-1 and TRBJ2-3; possibly TRBD2 for D (6 bases). V dropped 4 bases and J dropped 6 bases, with 6 bases sitting between them. The CDR3 has 11 amino acids. The germline V gene encodes CDR1 SGHRS and CDR2 YFSETQ. The CDR3, as DNA: TGCGCCAGCAGCGCGGGGGATACGCAGTATTTT. Translation gives CASSAGDTQYF.

This clonotype showed up many times. This rearrangement joins TRBV6-1 to TRBJ2-3, with TRBD2 matching 12 bases. The CDR3 extends over 15 amino acids. Germline loops: CDR1 MNHNS, CDR2 SASEGT. J gave up 4 bases and V 2 bases, and 1 base lay outside the gene matches. For the CDR3, the DNA is TGTGCCAGCAGTGAACTAGCGGGAGGGCCAGATACGCAGTATTTT. Translating it yields CASSELAGGPDTQYF.

CDR3 residues: CASGLAGHYEQYF. CDR3 coding DNA: TGTGCCAGCGGGTTAGCGGGACACTACGAGCAGTACTTC. The chain uses TRBV12-3 or TRBV12-4 and TRBJ2-7, with 8 bases aligning to TRBD2. With 8 bases clipped from V and 3 bases from J, the junction kept 6 bases outside the gene matches. The CDR3 is 13 residues long.

The V and J genes are TRBV28 and TRBJ2-7, with unresolved D. The CDR3 has 12 residues. Trimming removed 3 bases at V and 3 bases at J, with 6 bases between. The V gene's germline CDR1 is MDHEN and CDR2 SYDVKM. CDR3 nucleotide sequence: TGTGCCAGCAGTTTCAGGCTCTACGAGCAGTACTTC. This sequence encodes CASSFRLYEQYF.